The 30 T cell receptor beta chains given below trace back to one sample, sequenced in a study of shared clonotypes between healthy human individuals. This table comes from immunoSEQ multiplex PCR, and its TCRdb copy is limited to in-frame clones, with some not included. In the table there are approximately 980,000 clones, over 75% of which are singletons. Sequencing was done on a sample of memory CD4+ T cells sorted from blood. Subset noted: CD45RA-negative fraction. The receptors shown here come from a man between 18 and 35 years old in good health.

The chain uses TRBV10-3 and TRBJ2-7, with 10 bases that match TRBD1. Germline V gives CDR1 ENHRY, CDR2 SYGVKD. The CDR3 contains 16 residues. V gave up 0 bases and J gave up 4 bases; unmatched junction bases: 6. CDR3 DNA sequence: TGTGCCATCAGTGAGTCCGGGGGGACAGGGGTTTACGAGCAGTACTTC. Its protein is CAISESGGTGVYEQYF.

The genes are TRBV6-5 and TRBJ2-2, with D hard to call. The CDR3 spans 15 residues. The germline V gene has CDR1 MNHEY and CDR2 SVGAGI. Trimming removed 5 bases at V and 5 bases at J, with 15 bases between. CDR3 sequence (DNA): TGTGCCAGCAGTCTATCCCTTGGTAATACCGGGGAGCTGTTTTTT. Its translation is CASSLSLGNTGELFF.

The CDR3 loop is CASSLRGTGGKDTQYF. CDR3 nucleotides: TGTGCCAGCAGTTTAAGGGGGACAGGGGGTAAAGATACGCAGTATTTT. The rearrangement uses TRBV28 and TRBJ2-3; 11 positions agree with TRBD1. CDR1 and CDR2 from the germline V gene are MDHEN and SYDVKM. CDR3 length: 16 amino acids. Germline trimming cut 2 bases from V and 5 bases from J; bases unmatched to any gene: 6. Full variable domain (outside the CDR3, taken from reference TRBV28 and TRBJ2-3): DVKVTQSSRYLVKRTGEKVFLECVQDMDHENMFWYRQDPGLGLRLIYFSYDVKMKEKGDIPEGYSVSREKKERFSLILESASTNQTSMYLCASSLRGTGGKDTQYFGPGTRLTVL.

CDR3 amino acids: CASSQAQTTFYGYTF. The CDR3 DNA reads as TGCGCCAGCAGCCAAGCCCAGACCACGTTCTATGGCTACACCTTC. The V and J genes are TRBV4-3 and TRBJ1-2; D ambiguous. The CDR3 is 15 residues long. V lost 1 base and J 4 bases, leaving 13 bases between the germline ends. Germline CDR1 reads LGHNA; CDR2 reads YSLEER.

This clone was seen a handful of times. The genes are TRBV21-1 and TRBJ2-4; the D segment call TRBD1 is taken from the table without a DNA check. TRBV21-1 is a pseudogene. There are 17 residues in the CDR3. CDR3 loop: CASSKAPVGRGLNIQYF. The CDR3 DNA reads TGTGCCAGCAGCAAAGCGCCGGTGGGCAGGGGGCTAAACATTCAGTACTTC.

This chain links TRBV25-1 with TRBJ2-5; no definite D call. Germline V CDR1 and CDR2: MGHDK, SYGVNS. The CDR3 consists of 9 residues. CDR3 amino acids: CAKRETQYF. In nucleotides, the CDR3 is TGTGCTAAGCGAGAGACCCAGTACTTC.

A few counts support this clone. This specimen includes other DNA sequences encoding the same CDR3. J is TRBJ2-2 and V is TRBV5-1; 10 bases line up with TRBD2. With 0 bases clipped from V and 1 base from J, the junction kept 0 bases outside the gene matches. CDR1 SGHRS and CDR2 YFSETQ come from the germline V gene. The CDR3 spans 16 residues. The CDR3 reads CASSLGLAGNTGELFF. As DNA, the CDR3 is TGCGCCAGCAGCTTGGGACTAGCGGGGAACACCGGGGAGCTGTTTTTT.

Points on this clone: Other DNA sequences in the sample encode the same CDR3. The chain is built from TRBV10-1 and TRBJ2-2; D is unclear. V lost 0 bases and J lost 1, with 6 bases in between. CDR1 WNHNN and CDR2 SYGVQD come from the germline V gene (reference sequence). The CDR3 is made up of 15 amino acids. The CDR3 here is CASSESGRNTGELFF. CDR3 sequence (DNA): TGCGCCAGCAGTGAGTCGGGCCGGAACACCGGGGAGCTGTTTTTT.

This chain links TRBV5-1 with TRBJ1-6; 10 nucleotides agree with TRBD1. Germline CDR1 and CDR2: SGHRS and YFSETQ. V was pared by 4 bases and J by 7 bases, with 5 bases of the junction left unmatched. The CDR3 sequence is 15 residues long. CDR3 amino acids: CASSLRTGGNSPLHF. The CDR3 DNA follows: TGCGCCAGCAGCCTACGGACAGGGGGGAATTCACCCCTCCACTTT.

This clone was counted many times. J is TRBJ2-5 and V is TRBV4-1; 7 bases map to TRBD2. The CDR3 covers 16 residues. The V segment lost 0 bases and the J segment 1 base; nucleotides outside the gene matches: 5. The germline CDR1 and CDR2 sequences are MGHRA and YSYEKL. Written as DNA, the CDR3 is TGCGCCAGCAGCCAAGATGTGGCTAGCGGCCAAGAGACCCAGTACTTC. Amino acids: CASSQDVASGQETQYF.

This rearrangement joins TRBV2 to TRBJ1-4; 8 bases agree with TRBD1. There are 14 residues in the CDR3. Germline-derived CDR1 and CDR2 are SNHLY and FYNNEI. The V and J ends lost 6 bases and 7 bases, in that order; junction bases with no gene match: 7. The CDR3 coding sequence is TGTGCCAGCAGACCCACAGGGGGTCCTGAAAAACTGTTTTTT. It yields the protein CASRPTGGPEKLFF.

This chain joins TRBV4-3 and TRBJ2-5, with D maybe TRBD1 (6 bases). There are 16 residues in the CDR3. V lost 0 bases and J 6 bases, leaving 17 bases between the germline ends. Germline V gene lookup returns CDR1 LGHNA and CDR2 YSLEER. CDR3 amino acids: CASSQDLTGDVKTQYF. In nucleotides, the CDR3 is TGCGCCAGCAGCCAAGATCTGACAGGAGACGTAAAGACCCAGTACTTC.

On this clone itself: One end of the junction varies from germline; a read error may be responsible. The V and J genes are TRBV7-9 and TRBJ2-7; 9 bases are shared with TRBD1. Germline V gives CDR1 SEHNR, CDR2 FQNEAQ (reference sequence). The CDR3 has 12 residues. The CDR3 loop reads CASSDDSGTGFF. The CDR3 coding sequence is TGTGCCAGCAGCGACGACTCCGGGACAGGGTTCTTC.

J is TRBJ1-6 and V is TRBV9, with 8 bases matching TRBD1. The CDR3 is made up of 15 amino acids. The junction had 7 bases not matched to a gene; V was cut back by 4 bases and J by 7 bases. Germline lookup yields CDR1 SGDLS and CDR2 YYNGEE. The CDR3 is CASSPTGEWNSPLHF. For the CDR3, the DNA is TGTGCCAGCAGCCCGACAGGGGAATGGAATTCACCCCTCCACTTT.

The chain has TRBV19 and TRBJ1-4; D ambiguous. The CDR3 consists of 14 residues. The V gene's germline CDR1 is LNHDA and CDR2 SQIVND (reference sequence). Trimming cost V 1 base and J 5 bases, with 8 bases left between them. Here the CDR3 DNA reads TGTGCCAGTAGTATAGTTGACAAGAATGAAAAACTGTTTTTT. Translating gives CASSIVDKNEKLFF.

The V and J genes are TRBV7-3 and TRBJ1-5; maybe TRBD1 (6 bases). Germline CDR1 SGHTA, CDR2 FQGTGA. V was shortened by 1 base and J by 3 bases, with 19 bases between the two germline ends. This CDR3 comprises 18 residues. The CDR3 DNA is TGTGCCAGCAGCTTAAGTCGATGGGGGGGACACTCCAATCAGCCCCAGCATTTT. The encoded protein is CASSLSRWGGHSNQPQHF.

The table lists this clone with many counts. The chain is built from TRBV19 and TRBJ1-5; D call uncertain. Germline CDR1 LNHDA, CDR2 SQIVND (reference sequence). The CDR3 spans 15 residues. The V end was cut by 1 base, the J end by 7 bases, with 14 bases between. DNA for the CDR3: TGTGCCAGTAGTATAGGGAAAGCAGGCCCGCAGCCCCAGCATTTT. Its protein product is CASSIGKAGPQPQHF.

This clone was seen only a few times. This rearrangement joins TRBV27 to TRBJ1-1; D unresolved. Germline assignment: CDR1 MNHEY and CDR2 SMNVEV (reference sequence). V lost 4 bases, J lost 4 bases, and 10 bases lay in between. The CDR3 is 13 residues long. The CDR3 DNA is TGTGCCAGCAGTTCCCTGGCGAGCACTGAAGCTTTCTTT. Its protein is CASSSLASTEAFF.

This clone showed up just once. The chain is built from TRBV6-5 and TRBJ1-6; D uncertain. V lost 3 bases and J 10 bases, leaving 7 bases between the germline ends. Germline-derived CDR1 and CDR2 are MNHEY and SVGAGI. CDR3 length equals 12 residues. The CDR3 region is CASSYTTSPLHF. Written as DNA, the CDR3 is TGTGCCAGCAGTTATACCACGTCACCCCTCCACTTT.

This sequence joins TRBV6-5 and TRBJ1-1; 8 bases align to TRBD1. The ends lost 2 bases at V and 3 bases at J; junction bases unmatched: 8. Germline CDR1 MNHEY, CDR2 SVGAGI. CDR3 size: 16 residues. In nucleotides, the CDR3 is TGTGCCAGCAGTTACGGAAACAGGGGGTGGTACACTGAAGCTTTCTTT. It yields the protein CASSYGNRGWYTEAFF.

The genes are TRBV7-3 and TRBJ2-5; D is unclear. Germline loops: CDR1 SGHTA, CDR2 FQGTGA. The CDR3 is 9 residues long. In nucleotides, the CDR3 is TGTGCAGCTCGGGAGACCCAGTACTTC. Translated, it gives CAARETQYF.

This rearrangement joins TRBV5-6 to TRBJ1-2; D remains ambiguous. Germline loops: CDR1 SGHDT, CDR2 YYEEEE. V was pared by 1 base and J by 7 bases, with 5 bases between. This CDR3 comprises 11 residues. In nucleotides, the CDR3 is TGTGCCAGCAGCTTGTCGAGTGGCTACACCTTC. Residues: CASSLSSGYTF.

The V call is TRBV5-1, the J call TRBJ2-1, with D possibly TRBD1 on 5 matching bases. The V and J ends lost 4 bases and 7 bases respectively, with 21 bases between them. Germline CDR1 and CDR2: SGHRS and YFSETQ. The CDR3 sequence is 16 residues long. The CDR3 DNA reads TGCGCCAGCAGCCACCAAAACGAGGTCCCAGGGAATGAGCAGTTCTTC. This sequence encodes CASSHQNEVPGNEQFF.

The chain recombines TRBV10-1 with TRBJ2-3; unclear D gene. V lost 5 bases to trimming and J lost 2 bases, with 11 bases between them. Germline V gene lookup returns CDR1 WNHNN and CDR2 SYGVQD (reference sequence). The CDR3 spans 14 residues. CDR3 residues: CASSPGRVTDTQYF. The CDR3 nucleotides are TGCGCCAGCAGTCCAGGTCGAGTCACAGATACGCAGTATTTT.

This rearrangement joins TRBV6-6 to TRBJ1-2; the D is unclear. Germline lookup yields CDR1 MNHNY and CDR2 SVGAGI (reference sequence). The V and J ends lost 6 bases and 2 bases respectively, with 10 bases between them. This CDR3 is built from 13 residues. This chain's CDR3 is CASSPRVNYGYTF. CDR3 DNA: TGTGCCAGCAGCCCAAGGGTCAACTATGGCTACACCTTC.

The DNA for the CDR3 is TGTGCCAGCAGTTCTTTCAGAGGCGGGGGGTTCACAGATACGCAGTATTTT. This sequence encodes CASSSFRGGGFTDTQYF. The chain joins TRBV11-2 to TRBJ2-3; 8 positions match TRBD2. This CDR3 is 17 amino acids long. J lost 2 bases, V lost 6 bases, and 13 bases had no gene match. Germline CDR1 and CDR2: SGHAT and FQNNGV.

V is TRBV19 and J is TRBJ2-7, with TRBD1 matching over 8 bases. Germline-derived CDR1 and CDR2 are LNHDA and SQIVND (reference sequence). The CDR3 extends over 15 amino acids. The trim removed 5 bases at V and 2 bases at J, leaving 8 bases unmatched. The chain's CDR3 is CASSYQGQGTYEQYF. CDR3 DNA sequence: TGTGCCAGTAGTTACCAAGGACAGGGAACCTACGAGCAGTACTTC.

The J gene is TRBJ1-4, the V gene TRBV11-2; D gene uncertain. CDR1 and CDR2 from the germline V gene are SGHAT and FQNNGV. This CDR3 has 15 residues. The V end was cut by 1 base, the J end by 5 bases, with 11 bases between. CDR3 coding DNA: TGTGCCAGCAGCTTAGGCGGGGTAATGAATGAAAAACTGTTTTTT. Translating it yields CASSLGGVMNEKLFF. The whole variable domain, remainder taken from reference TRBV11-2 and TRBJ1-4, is EAGVAQSPRYKIIEKRQSVAFWCNPISGHATLYWYQQILGQGPKLLIQFQNNGVVDDSQLPKDRFSAERLKGVDSTLKIQPAKLEDSAVYLCASSLGGVMNEKLFFGSGTQLSVL.

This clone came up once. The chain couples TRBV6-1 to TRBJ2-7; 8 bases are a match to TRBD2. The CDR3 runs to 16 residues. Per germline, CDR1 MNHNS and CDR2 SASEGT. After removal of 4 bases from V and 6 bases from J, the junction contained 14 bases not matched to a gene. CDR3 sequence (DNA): TGTGCCAGCAGTGTTCAAACGGGACTAGTGGGGAGCGAGCAGTACTTC. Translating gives CASSVQTGLVGSEQYF.

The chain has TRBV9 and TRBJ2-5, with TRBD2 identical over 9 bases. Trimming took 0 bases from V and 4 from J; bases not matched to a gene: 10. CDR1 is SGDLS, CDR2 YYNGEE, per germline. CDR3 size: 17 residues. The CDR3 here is CASSVGVGGGAPETQYF. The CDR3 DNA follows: TGTGCCAGCAGCGTAGGGGTTGGCGGGGGGGCTCCAGAGACCCAGTACTTC. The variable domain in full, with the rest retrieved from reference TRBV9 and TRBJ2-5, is DSGVTQTPKHLITATGQRVTLRCSPRSGDLSVYWYQQSLDQGLQFLIQYYNGEERAKGNILERFSAQQFPDLHSELNLSSLELGDSALYFCASSVGVGGGAPETQYFGPGTRLLVL.